This T cell receptor (beta chain) was observed in a study of Ad26.COV2.S vaccination and SARS-CoV-2 variants. Study at large: The study gave Ad26.COV2.S intramuscularly, once or twice 56 days apart. Findings and limits, study-wide: Compared with placebo recipients, vaccine recipients had higher spike-specific TCR breadth.

The CDR3 spans 14 residues. Germline CDR1 is SSHAT and CDR2 is FNYEAQ (reference sequence). As to this clone: Antigen: not known. Its ends do not fully match the called genes, so a read error is possible.

Sequencing used immunoSEQ multiplex PCR; TCRdb keeps in-frame clones, though not all of them. The sample comprises more than 400,000 clones, about 92% of which are singletons, and approximately 1.7% rests with the top ten. The treatment was: about 20 received Ad26.COV2.S at low or high dose, single or two shots; roughly 5 received placebo; per-sample allocation not given. Sampling took place 63 days after the first vaccine or placebo injection. The receptor was isolated from a person aged 18 to 59 who received the Ad26.COV2.S COVID-19 vaccine or a placebo. The source was peripheral blood, collected in a trial of Ad26.COV2.S vaccine versus placebo. The chain recombines TRBV7-7 with TRBJ2-5; 9 bases align to TRBD1. The CDR3 DNA reads TGTGCTAGCAGCCAGACAGGGGGTATGGAGACCCAGTACTTC. It codes for CASSQTGGMETQYF.